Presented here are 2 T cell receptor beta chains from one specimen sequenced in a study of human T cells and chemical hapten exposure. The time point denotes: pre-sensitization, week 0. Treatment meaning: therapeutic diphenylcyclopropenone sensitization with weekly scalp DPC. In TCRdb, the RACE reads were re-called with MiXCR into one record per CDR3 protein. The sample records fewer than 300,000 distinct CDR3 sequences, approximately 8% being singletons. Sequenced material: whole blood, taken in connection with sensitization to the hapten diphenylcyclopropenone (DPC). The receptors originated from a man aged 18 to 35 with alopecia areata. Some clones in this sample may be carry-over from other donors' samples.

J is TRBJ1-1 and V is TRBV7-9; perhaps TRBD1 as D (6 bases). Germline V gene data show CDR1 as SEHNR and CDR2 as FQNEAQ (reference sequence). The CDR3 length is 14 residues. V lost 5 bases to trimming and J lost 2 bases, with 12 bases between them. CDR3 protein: CASSRAGANTEAFF. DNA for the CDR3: TGTGCCAGCAGCCGGGCAGGGGCAAACACTGAAGCTTTCTTT. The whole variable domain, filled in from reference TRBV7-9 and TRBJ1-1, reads DTGVSQNPRHKITKRGQNVTFRCDPISEHNRLYWYRQTLGQGPEFLTYFQNEAQLEKSRLLSDRFSAERPKGSFSTLEIQRTEQGDSAMYLCASSRAGANTEAFFGQGTRLTVV.

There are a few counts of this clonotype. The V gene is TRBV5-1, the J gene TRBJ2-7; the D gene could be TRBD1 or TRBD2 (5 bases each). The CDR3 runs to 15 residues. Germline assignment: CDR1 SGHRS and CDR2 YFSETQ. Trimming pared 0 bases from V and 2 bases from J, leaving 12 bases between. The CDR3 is CASSLGGNFPYEQYF. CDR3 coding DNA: TGCGCCAGCAGCTTGGGGGGGAACTTTCCCTACGAGCAGTACTTC.